A selection of T cell receptor beta chains follows, all from one sample in a study of Tregs in tolerant kidney transplant recipients. Profiling relied on immunoSEQ multiplex PCR, and the TCRdb table lists in-frame clones only, not all of them. Counted here are about 78,000 clones, around 93% occurring once; the ten biggest clones make up approximately 0.37%. This specimen was Tregs from blood, taken before the transplant. These receptors were taken from a human donor who received a combined kidney and bone marrow transplant. Both conserved end residues are part of each CDR3. A D gene is named only where the DNA matches it firmly. The size of a clone is reported for some rows only, either as once, few or many, or as a class for expanded clones.

d_gene: TRBD1
abundance: NA
v_gene: TRBV5-1
j_gene: TRBJ2-5
CDR3aa: CASSLSGTGKETQYF
CDR3nt: TGCGCCAGCAGCTTGTCGGGGACAGGGAAAGAGACCCAGTACTTC

d_gene: NA
abundance: NA
v_gene: TRBV6-1
j_gene: TRBJ2-7
CDR3aa: CASRGLQGSTVEQYF
CDR3nt: TGTGCCAGCAGGGGTCTACAGGGTAGCACAGTCGAGCAGTACTTC

d_gene: NA
abundance: NA
v_gene: TRBV5-1
j_gene: TRBJ2-1
CDR3aa: CASKRPPVMGQVITTHNEQFF
CDR3nt: TGCGCCAGCAAACGGCCCCCTGTTATGGGTCAGGTTATCACCACACACAATGAGCAGTTCTTC

d_gene: NA
abundance: NA
v_gene: TRBV20-1
j_gene: TRBJ1-2
CDR3aa: CSASPLLGYTF
CDR3nt: TGCAGTGCTAGTCCCCTCTTGGGCTACACCTTC

d_gene: TRBD1
abundance: NA
v_gene: TRBV28
j_gene: TRBJ1-5
CDR3aa: CASSLPDREQPQHF
CDR3nt: TGTGCCAGCAGTTTGCCAGACAGGGAACAGCCCCAGCATTTT

d_gene: NA
abundance: NA
v_gene: TRBV29-1
j_gene: TRBJ2-3
CDR3aa: CSVANRVFIKHQYF
CDR3nt: TGCAGCGTTGCAAACAGGGTATTCATCAAGCATCAGTATTTT

d_gene: NA
abundance: NA
v_gene: TRBV2
j_gene: TRBJ2-5
CDR3aa: CASSDVDIRMHF
CDR3nt: TGTGCCAGCAGTGATGTGGACATCCGTATGCACTTC

d_gene: NA
abundance: NA
v_gene: TRBV2
j_gene: TRBJ2-2
CDR3aa: CASNSRVRNTGELFF
CDR3nt: TGTGCCAGCAATTCCAGGGTGAGGAACACCGGGGAGCTGTTTTTT

d_gene: NA
abundance: NA
v_gene: TRBV10-2
j_gene: TRBJ1-1
CDR3aa: CASRGHLNTEAFF
CDR3nt: TGCGCCAGCAGGGGACACCTGAACACTGAAGCTTTCTTT

d_gene: NA
abundance: NA
v_gene: TRBV4-2
j_gene: TRBJ1-1
CDR3aa: CASSLAENTEAFF
CDR3nt: TGTGCCAGCAGCTTGGCAGAGAACACTGAAGCTTTCTTT

d_gene: TRBD2
abundance: once
v_gene: TRBV28
j_gene: TRBJ2-5
CDR3aa: CASSLSRVSGRWGETQYF
CDR3nt: TGTGCCAGCAGTTTGTCGCGGGTTAGCGGGAGATGGGGGGAGACCCAGTACTTC

d_gene: TRBD2
abundance: NA
v_gene: TRBV28
j_gene: TRBJ2-7
CDR3aa: CASSRGGRFYEQYF
CDR3nt: TGTGCCAGCAGCCGAGGCGGGAGATTCTACGAGCAGTACTTC

d_gene: TRBD2
abundance: few
v_gene: TRBV18
j_gene: TRBJ2-2
CDR3aa: CASRSGTSGSRGELFF
CDR3nt: TGTGCCAGCCGCTCCGGGACTAGCGGGAGTCGGGGGGAGCTGTTTTTT

d_gene: NA
abundance: NA
v_gene: TRBV7-9
j_gene: TRBJ1-3
CDR3aa: CASSLWADRSSGNTIYF
CDR3nt: TGTGCCAGCAGCTTATGGGCCGACAGATCTTCGGGAAACACCATATATTTT

d_gene: NA
abundance: NA
v_gene: TRBV7-8
j_gene: TRBJ2-3
CDR3aa: CASRFLSTDTQYF
CDR3nt: TGTGCCAGCAGATTTCTGAGCACAGATACGCAGTATTTT

d_gene: NA
abundance: NA
v_gene: TRBV5-6
j_gene: TRBJ1-2
CDR3aa: CASTRTPNYGYTF
CDR3nt: TGTGCCAGCACCAGGACACCTAACTATGGCTACACCTTC

d_gene: TRBD1
abundance: NA
v_gene: TRBV2
j_gene: TRBJ1-1
CDR3aa: CASSDGQGDRTEAFF
CDR3nt: TGTGCCAGCAGTGACGGACAGGGAGATCGGACTGAAGCTTTCTTT

d_gene: TRBD1
abundance: NA
v_gene: TRBV7-7
j_gene: TRBJ2-5
CDR3aa: CASSPTGGFETQYF
CDR3nt: TGTGCTAGCAGCCCGACAGGGGGGTTCGAGACCCAGTACTTC

d_gene: NA
abundance: few
v_gene: TRBV14
j_gene: TRBJ2-3
CDR3aa: CASSQVGLTDTQYF
CDR3nt: TGTGCCAGCAGCCAAGTGGGACTCACAGATACGCAGTATTTT

d_gene: NA
abundance: NA
v_gene: TRBV5-1
j_gene: TRBJ2-3
CDR3aa: CASSLYITGALTDTQYF
CDR3nt: TGCGCCAGCAGCTTGTACATAACGGGAGCCCTCACAGATACGCAGTATTTT

d_gene: NA
abundance: NA
v_gene: TRBV27
j_gene: TRBJ2-3
CDR3aa: CASKISDTQYF
CDR3nt: TGTGCCAGCAAGATATCAGATACGCAGTATTTT

d_gene: TRBD1
abundance: NA
v_gene: TRBV10-3
j_gene: TRBJ2-5
CDR3aa: CAISGPGQGEETQYF
CDR3nt: TGTGCCATCAGTGGGCCGGGACAGGGGGAAGAGACCCAGTACTTC

d_gene: NA
abundance: NA
v_gene: TRBV29-1
j_gene: TRBJ2-1
CDR3aa: CSVTRGNNEQFF
CDR3nt: TGCAGCGTTACACGGGGTAACAATGAGCAGTTCTTC

d_gene: NA
abundance: NA
v_gene: TRBV19
j_gene: TRBJ1-2
CDR3aa: CASSIVSGINYGYTF
CDR3nt: TGTGCCAGTAGTATAGTGTCCGGGATCAACTATGGCTACACCTTC

d_gene: TRBD2
abundance: NA
v_gene: TRBV5-1
j_gene: TRBJ2-1
CDR3aa: CASSFTSGRATSYNEQFF
CDR3nt: TGCGCCAGCAGCTTCACTAGCGGGAGGGCCACATCCTACAATGAGCAGTTCTTC

d_gene: TRBD1
abundance: NA
v_gene: TRBV19
j_gene: TRBJ1-1
CDR3aa: CASRMTGGTEAFF
CDR3nt: TGTGCCAGTAGGATGACAGGGGGCACTGAAGCTTTCTTT

d_gene: TRBD1
abundance: NA
v_gene: TRBV19
j_gene: TRBJ1-2
CDR3aa: CASKRQGNYGYTF
CDR3nt: TGTGCCAGCAAAAGACAGGGTAACTATGGCTACACCTTC

d_gene: TRBD2
abundance: NA
v_gene: TRBV19
j_gene: TRBJ2-7
CDR3aa: CASSIVAGSTEQYF
CDR3nt: TGTGCCAGTAGTATCGTAGCGGGGTCGACCGAGCAGTACTTC

d_gene: TRBD1
abundance: few
v_gene: TRBV5-6
j_gene: TRBJ2-7
CDR3aa: CASSFPLGQGFDEQYF
CDR3nt: TGTGCCAGCAGCTTCCCTCTGGGACAGGGGTTCGACGAGCAGTACTTC

d_gene: NA
abundance: once
v_gene: TRBV30
j_gene: TRBJ1-2
CDR3aa: CAWSSFRQPTDYGYTF
CDR3nt: TGTGCCTGGAGTTCTTTTCGACAACCAACGGACTATGGCTACACCTTC

d_gene: NA
abundance: once
v_gene: TRBV30
j_gene: TRBJ1-2
CDR3aa: CAWSRDLEGYTF
CDR3nt: TGTGCCTGGAGTCGAGACCTAGAGGGCTACACCTTC

d_gene: NA
abundance: NA
v_gene: TRBV27
j_gene: TRBJ2-5
CDR3aa: CASSLSWTSETQYF
CDR3nt: TGTGCCAGCAGTTTATCCTGGACATCTGAGACCCAGTACTTC

d_gene: NA
abundance: NA
v_gene: TRBV30
j_gene: TRBJ1-1
CDR3aa: CAWSLSTGGKAFF
CDR3nt: TGTGCCTGGAGTTTGTCGACAGGAGGAAAAGCTTTCTTT

d_gene: NA
abundance: NA
v_gene: TRBV28
j_gene: TRBJ2-2
CDR3aa: CASSPADTRNTGELFF
CDR3nt: TGTGCCAGCAGTCCCGCTGACACGCGGAACACCGGGGAGCTGTTTTTT

d_gene: NA
abundance: NA
v_gene: TRBV27
j_gene: TRBJ1-2
CDR3aa: CASSPKAPLGGGNYGYTF
CDR3nt: TGTGCCAGCAGTCCGAAAGCGCCGCTGGGAGGAGGCAACTATGGCTACACCTTC

d_gene: NA
abundance: NA
v_gene: TRBV5-1
j_gene: TRBJ1-1
CDR3aa: CASSEGRSEAFF
CDR3nt: TGCGCCAGCAGCGAGGGTCGGAGTGAAGCTTTCTTT

d_gene: TRBD1
abundance: NA
v_gene: TRBV27
j_gene: TRBJ2-3
CDR3aa: CASNRQGYNTDTQYF
CDR3nt: TGTGCCAGCAACCGACAGGGATACAACACAGATACGCAGTATTTT

d_gene: TRBD1
abundance: NA
v_gene: TRBV27
j_gene: TRBJ1-2
CDR3aa: CASGKGQSYGYTF
CDR3nt: TGTGCCAGCGGGAAGGGACAGAGTTATGGCTACACCTTC

d_gene: NA
abundance: NA
v_gene: TRBV29-1
j_gene: TRBJ2-1
CDR3aa: CSPPPNKQPGSLSYNEQFF
CDR3nt: TGCAGCCCCCCCCCGAACAAACAACCAGGGAGCCTCTCCTACAATGAGCAGTTCTTC

d_gene: NA
abundance: NA
v_gene: TRBV7-3
j_gene: TRBJ2-3
CDR3aa: CASSLTGGRTDTQYF
CDR3nt: TGTGCCAGCAGCTTAACAGGGGGACGCACAGATACGCAGTATTTT

d_gene: TRBD2
abundance: NA
v_gene: TRBV11-2
j_gene: TRBJ2-5
CDR3aa: CASSLEAAGVKETQYF
CDR3nt: TGTGCCAGCAGCTTAGAAGCGGCGGGAGTTAAAGAGACCCAGTACTTC

d_gene: NA
abundance: NA
v_gene: TRBV6-1
j_gene: TRBJ1-1
CDR3aa: CASSVGRGGGMNTEAFF
CDR3nt: TGTGCCAGCAGTGTAGGCAGGGGCGGAGGTATGAACACTGAAGCTTTCTTT

d_gene: NA
abundance: NA
v_gene: TRBV14
j_gene: TRBJ2-3
CDR3aa: CASSQTSSGTDTQYF
CDR3nt: TGTGCCAGCAGCCAAACTTCCTCCGGCACAGATACGCAGTATTTT

d_gene: TRBD1
abundance: NA
v_gene: TRBV6-5
j_gene: TRBJ2-2
CDR3aa: CASSARQGSTGELFF
CDR3nt: TGTGCCAGCAGTGCTCGACAGGGGTCCACCGGGGAGCTGTTTTTT

d_gene: TRBD2
abundance: once
v_gene: TRBV15
j_gene: TRBJ2-3
CDR3aa: CATSRASGVRGDTQYF
CDR3nt: TGTGCCACCAGCAGAGCTAGCGGCGTCAGAGGAGATACGCAGTATTTT

d_gene: NA
abundance: NA
v_gene: TRBV7-3
j_gene: TRBJ2-1
CDR3aa: CASSQTSSFYNEQFF
CDR3nt: TGTGCCAGCAGTCAAACTAGTTCTTTCTACAATGAGCAGTTCTTC

d_gene: NA
abundance: NA
v_gene: TRBV28
j_gene: TRBJ1-2
CDR3aa: CASSLRVPYGYTF
CDR3nt: TGTGCCAGCAGTTTAAGGGTACCCTATGGCTACACCTTC

d_gene: NA
abundance: NA
v_gene: TRBV19
j_gene: TRBJ1-5
CDR3aa: CASSIGLGRVEQPQHF
CDR3nt: TGTGCCAGTAGTATAGGCTTGGGCAGGGTAGAACAGCCCCAGCATTTT

d_gene: TRBD1
abundance: NA
v_gene: TRBV5-4
j_gene: TRBJ2-1
CDR3aa: CASSMQGARKYNEQFF
CDR3nt: TGTGCCAGCAGCATGCAGGGGGCGAGGAAATACAATGAGCAGTTCTTC

d_gene: NA
abundance: NA
v_gene: TRBV18
j_gene: TRBJ2-7
CDR3aa: CASSHGTAYEQYF
CDR3nt: TGTGCCAGCTCACACGGGACTGCCTACGAGCAGTACTTC

d_gene: NA
abundance: NA
v_gene: TRBV19
j_gene: TRBJ2-3
CDR3aa: CATDGTSTDTQYF
CDR3nt: TGTGCCACCGACGGAACGAGCACAGATACGCAGTATTTT

d_gene: TRBD2
abundance: few
v_gene: TRBV4-1
j_gene: TRBJ2-3
CDR3aa: CASRPTSGTSTDTQYF
CDR3nt: TGCGCCAGCAGACCCACTAGCGGAACTAGCACAGATACGCAGTATTTT

d_gene: NA
abundance: NA
v_gene: TRBV6-6
j_gene: TRBJ1-1
CDR3aa: CASSHQVGRLNTEAFF
CDR3nt: TGTGCCAGCAGTCACCAAGTGGGACGATTGAACACTGAAGCTTTCTTT

d_gene: NA
abundance: NA
v_gene: TRBV5-4
j_gene: TRBJ2-1
CDR3aa: CASSLDTSSYNEQFF
CDR3nt: TGTGCCAGCAGCTTGGATACCAGCTCCTACAATGAGCAGTTCTTC

d_gene: TRBD2
abundance: NA
v_gene: TRBV11-1
j_gene: TRBJ2-5
CDR3aa: CASSPSRREVQETQYF
CDR3nt: TGTGCCAGCAGCCCCTCCCGGCGGGAGGTCCAAGAGACCCAGTACTTC

d_gene: NA
abundance: NA
v_gene: TRBV7-8
j_gene: TRBJ2-3
CDR3aa: CASSFGRSTDTQYF
CDR3nt: TGTGCCAGCAGCTTCGGACGGAGCACAGATACGCAGTATTTT

d_gene: TRBD1
abundance: NA
v_gene: TRBV6-9
j_gene: TRBJ2-4
CDR3aa: CASSNRDRGEITLAKNIQYF
CDR3nt: TGTGCCAGCAGTAACCGGGACAGGGGCGAGATAACATTAGCCAAAAACATTCAGTACTTC